This TCR beta chain was recorded in a study of blood T cell repertoires in COVID-19. The overall study: Samples came from the United States, Italy and Spain, spanning acute and convalescent COVID-19.

This clone was seen only a few times. CDR1 is KGHDR, CDR2 SFDVKD, per germline. This CDR3 has 14 amino acids. V was clipped by 9 bases and J by 2 bases; unmatched bases: 6. In the original processing: Estimated nucleated cell counts came from reference gene primer amplification. Profiling relied on immunoSEQ multiplex PCR, and the TCRdb table lists in-frame clones only, not all of them. D and trimming were read from the DNA, whereas the V and J calls and clone size are those reported in that table. The sample lists some 160,000 clones, around 87% seen once, with 2% to 3% in the top ten. Sequencing input: peripheral blood. The sequence was collected from a woman of 80 years or more with COVID-19, enrolled during active disease. The genes are TRBV24-1 and TRBJ1-1, with 9 positions matching TRBD1. The CDR3 DNA reads TGTGCCACCCAACCGGGACAGGGTAACACTGAAGCTTTCTTT. Amino acids: CATQPGQGNTEAFF.